The 16 T cell receptor beta chains reported below all come from one sample, sequenced in a study of T-cell memory formation after mild COVID-19. TCRdb redid the calling of the 5' RACE reads with MiXCR, one entry per CDR3 protein. Among 250,000 to 300,000 distinct CDR3 sequences listed, less than 9.5% were seen once. The sequencing input was PBMCs or a T cell subset sorted from them (not recorded which). The receptors originated from a man between 18 and 35 years old who had mild COVID-19 (a few samples of this study predate the infection). Cell type and time point are not known.

In this sample, this clonotype turned up a few times. This rearrangement joins TRBV20-1 to TRBJ2-7; 9 nucleotides align to TRBD1. This CDR3 has 14 residues. The V and J ends lost 5 bases and 0 bases, in that order; junction bases with no gene match: 5. CDR1 DFQATT and CDR2 SNEGSKA come from the germline V gene (reference sequence). The DNA of the CDR3 is TGCAGTGCTGGAGGGACAGGGAGCTCCTACGAGCAGTACTTC. This sequence encodes CSAGGTGSSYEQYF.

The rearrangement uses TRBV7-2 and TRBJ2-2; D possibly corresponds to TRBD2 (6 bases). V was shortened by 1 base and J by 4 bases, with 16 bases between the two germline ends. Germline values: CDR1 SGHTA, CDR2 FQGNSA. The CDR3 consists of 17 residues. The CDR3 here is CASSLVSAGSFTGELFF. The CDR3 nucleotides are TGTGCCAGCAGCTTAGTTTCGGCGGGGAGCTTCACCGGGGAGCTGTTTTTT. The entire variable domain, with the rest obtained from reference TRBV7-2 and TRBJ2-2, is as follows: GAGVSQSPSNKVTEKGKDVELRCDPISGHTALYWYRQSLGQGLEFLIYFQGNSAPDKSGLPSDRFSAERTGGSVSTLTIQRTQQEDSAVYLCASSLVSAGSFTGELFFGEGSRLTVL.

The chain links TRBV5-4 to TRBJ2-3; D gene unclear. Germline CDR1 is SGHNT and CDR2 is YYREEE (reference sequence). This CDR3 is 15 amino acids long. Trimming removed 0 bases from V and 0 bases from J, with 8 bases in between. The CDR3 sequence: CASSLAADSTDTQYF. The DNA of the CDR3 is TGTGCCAGCAGCTTGGCGGCGGATAGCACAGATACGCAGTATTTT.

The rearrangement uses TRBV12-3 or TRBV12-4 and TRBJ2-3, with 10 bases matching TRBD2. This CDR3 is 16 amino acids long. V trimming: 2 bases; J trimming: 4 bases; junction bases outside the gene matches: 6. The CDR3 reads CASSLRLAGAPDTQYF. The DNA of the CDR3 is TGTGCCAGCAGTTTAAGGCTAGCGGGGGCCCCAGATACGCAGTATTTT.

In this sample, this clonotype turned up a few times. The V gene is TRBV12-3 or TRBV12-4, the J gene TRBJ2-4; possible D gene TRBD2, 6 bases. The ends were cut back, 3 bases at V and 1 base at J, with 7 bases in the middle. The CDR3 has 14 amino acids. The DNA for the CDR3 is TGTGCCAGCAGTTTGGCGGGGGCCAAAAACATTCAGTACTTC. It codes for CASSLAGAKNIQYF.

This clonotype was counted at least ten times. The gene calls are TRBV7-2 and TRBJ2-5, with 7 bases identical to TRBD2. The CDR3 has 14 residues. Germline lookup yields CDR1 SGHTA and CDR2 FQGNSA. The junction had 6 bases not matched to a gene; V was cut back by 7 bases and J by 1 base. DNA of the CDR3: TGTGCCAGCACCCAACTAGCGAGCCAAGAGACCCAGTACTTC. Translating gives CASTQLASQETQYF.

J is TRBJ2-3 and V is TRBV20-1, with a tentative D call TRBD2 (5 bases). With 3 bases removed from V and 1 base from J, the gap between germline ends came to 11 bases. CDR1 is DFQATT, CDR2 SNEGSKA, per germline (reference sequence). The CDR3 sequence is 14 residues long. CDR3 DNA: TGCAGTGCTAGCCTGGGTAGCGGCACAGATACGCAGTATTTT. Protein: CSASLGSGTDTQYF.

The sample holds a few counts of this clonotype. V usage is TRBV19 and J usage is TRBJ1-1; maybe TRBD1 (6 bases). V lost 7 bases and J lost 1, with 13 bases in between. CDR3 length: 14 residues. Germline V gene sequence: CDR1 LNHDA, CDR2 SQIVND (reference sequence). In DNA form, the CDR3 reads TGTGCCAGTAAAGGAGGGGGATCGAACACTGAAGCTTTCTTT. It encodes CASKGGGSNTEAFF.

The chain carries TRBV5-1 and TRBJ1-1; no definite D call. This CDR3 spans 12 amino acids. CDR1 is SGHRS, CDR2 YFSETQ, per germline. The V end was cut by 4 bases, the J end by 6 bases, with 10 bases between. The CDR3 protein is CASSPVGAEAFF. The DNA of the CDR3 is TGCGCCAGCAGCCCCGTCGGAGCTGAAGCTTTCTTT.

The J gene is TRBJ1-1, the V gene TRBV25-1; D ambiguous. The CDR3 is 13 residues long. The germline V gene encodes CDR1 MGHDK and CDR2 SYGVNS. V shed 4 bases and J shed 4 bases, with 10 bases lying between them. As DNA, the CDR3 is TGTGCCAGCAGTGGTCGGGTGGGCACTGAAGCTTTCTTT. This translates into CASSGRVGTEAFF. Drawing the rest from reference TRBV25-1 and TRBJ1-1, the complete variable domain is EADIYQTPRYLVIGTGKKITLECSQTMGHDKMYWYQQDPGMELHLIHYSYGVNSTEKGDLSSESTVSRIRTEHFPLTLESARPSHTSQYLCASSGRVGTEAFFGQGTRLTVV.

This chain joins TRBV12-3 or TRBV12-4 and TRBJ1-1; TRBD1 aligns across 7 bases. This CDR3 has 15 amino acids. V was pared by 7 bases and J by 4 bases, with 12 bases of the junction left unmatched. The CDR3: CASTERQGPGTEAFF. CDR3 DNA: TGTGCCAGCACTGAGAGACAGGGCCCCGGCACTGAAGCTTTCTTT.

This clonotype was seen a few times. This chain links TRBV9 with TRBJ1-2; a weak D match, TRBD1 (5 bases). The CDR3 has 14 residues. Per the germline V gene, CDR1 is SGDLS and CDR2 is YYNGEE. V lost 0 bases and J lost 8, with 14 bases in between. CDR3 amino acids: CASSVEIGAAGYTF. The CDR3, as DNA: TGTGCCAGCAGCGTAGAAATAGGGGCGGCCGGCTACACCTTC.

This clonotype has more than one count but fewer than ten. This chain connects TRBV27 to TRBJ1-5; D remains ambiguous. Germline V gene sequence: CDR1 MNHEY, CDR2 SMNVEV (reference sequence). V lost 5 bases and J 2 bases, leaving 19 bases between the germline ends. This CDR3 has 17 amino acids. The DNA for the CDR3 is TGTGCCAGCAGTCTACCACCTTCAAACGGGGGCAATCAGCCCCAGCATTTT. Translation: CASSLPPSNGGNQPQHF.

This clonotype was recorded a few times. The rearrangement links TRBV5-1 to TRBJ2-3; TRBD2 might be the D (5 bases). Germline V gene lookup returns CDR1 SGHRS and CDR2 YFSETQ. The CDR3 has 14 residues. Trimming cost V 0 bases and J 7 bases, with 12 bases left between them. The CDR3 sequence is CASSLDVPGYTQYF. The CDR3 DNA follows: TGCGCCAGCAGCTTGGATGTCCCGGGGTATACGCAGTATTTT.

This clonotype was found a few times. The V call is TRBV27, the J call TRBJ2-1; 10 bases are shared with TRBD2. V trimming: 5 bases; J trimming: 4 bases; junction bases outside the gene matches: 8. The length of the CDR3 is 16 residues. Germline CDR1 is MNHEY and CDR2 is SMNVEV (reference sequence). CDR3 region: CASSPLTSGEYNEQFF. CDR3 DNA sequence: TGTGCCAGCAGTCCCCTAACTAGCGGGGAATACAATGAGCAGTTCTTC.

This clonotype was seen ten or more times. V is TRBV5-1 and J is TRBJ2-1; D unclear. The CDR3 runs to 14 residues. Germline V gives CDR1 SGHRS, CDR2 YFSETQ. The V gene lost 0 bases and the J gene lost 0 bases, with 4 bases spanning the gap. CDR3 sequence: CASSLVGSYNEQFF. CDR3 DNA sequence: TGCGCCAGCAGCTTGGTTGGCTCCTACAATGAGCAGTTCTTC.